This is a list of T cell receptor beta chains from one sample in a study of OX40 agonist ivuxolimab in advanced cancers. The repertoire was sequenced with immunoSEQ multiplex PCR; TCRdb's copy has only in-frame clones and lacks some. The table lists over 20,000 clones, approximately 84% of them singletons, with over 50% in the top ten. Sequencing used CD4+ or CD8+ T cells sorted from blood, obtained in a trial of the OX40 agonist ivuxolimab. These receptors came from an adult with an advanced solid tumor such as melanoma, head and neck, liver or kidney cancer. The CDR3 runs from the conserved cysteine through the conserved F or W.

v_gene: TRBV27; j_gene: TRBJ1-2; CDR3aa: CASSLSGQAPNYGYTF
v_gene: TRBV6-1; j_gene: TRBJ2-2; CDR3aa: CASSDRTGWNTGELFF
v_gene: TRBV6-1; j_gene: TRBJ2-7; CDR3aa: CASSESGGWYEQYF
v_gene: TRBV6-1; j_gene: TRBJ2-7; CDR3aa: CASKIYEQYF
v_gene: TRBV9; j_gene: TRBJ2-5; CDR3aa: CASSVGGAVSETQYF
v_gene: TRBV2; j_gene: TRBJ2-1; CDR3aa: CASSGSGTGAYNEQFF
v_gene: TRBV5-1; j_gene: TRBJ2-7; CDR3aa: CASSLVQGEQYF
v_gene: TRBV11-2; j_gene: TRBJ1-2; CDR3aa: CASSLEAGGAGGYTF
v_gene: TRBV9; j_gene: -; CDR3aa: CASSGSSYEQYF
v_gene: TRBV10-1; j_gene: TRBJ2-3; CDR3aa: CASSRGQGLDTQYF
v_gene: TRBV29-1; j_gene: TRBJ2-7; CDR3aa: CSVGAGLDEQYF
v_gene: TRBV27; j_gene: TRBJ2-7; CDR3aa: CASSLIGDEQYF
v_gene: TRBV9; j_gene: TRBJ2-7; CDR3aa: CASSGSGAGEQYF
v_gene: TRBV2; j_gene: TRBJ1-6; CDR3aa: CASSASGVGSYNSPLHF
v_gene: TRBV5-1; j_gene: TRBJ2-7; CDR3aa: CASSLIAGGEQYF
v_gene: TRBV25-1; j_gene: TRBJ1-2; CDR3aa: CASSDGRGYTF
v_gene: TRBV5-1; j_gene: TRBJ2-7; CDR3aa: CASSIPGTGTQSEQYF
v_gene: TRBV5-5; j_gene: TRBJ1-5; CDR3aa: CASSTWTGGNQPQHF
v_gene: TRBV30; j_gene: TRBJ2-2; CDR3aa: CAWSVGQGLNTGELFF
v_gene: TRBV19; j_gene: TRBJ2-4; CDR3aa: CASSIGSSGRLGDIQYF